The clone carrying this T cell receptor (beta chain) was observed once. This record belongs to a study of blood T cell repertoires in COVID-19. Whole-study context: There were acute and convalescent COVID-19 samples, and they came from the United States, Italy and Spain. The cDNA or gDNA used as material had been derived from T cells, B-cell-depleted T cells, or PBMCs.

Authors' data handling: Amplifying reference gene primers gave estimates of nucleated cell counts. Method: immunoSEQ multiplex PCR; TCRdb's copy keeps in-frame clones and lacks some. Clonal size and the V and J genes are those of that table, whereas D and trimming came from the DNA. The sample yields about 94,000 clones, 75% to 85% seen once. The V gene end was trimmed by 5 bases and the J gene end by 6 bases; junction bases not matched to a gene: 4. The CDR3 is made up of 14 amino acids. Germline V gene sequence: CDR1 SGHVS, CDR2 FNYEAQ. Sequenced material: peripheral blood. The receptor was derived from a human donor in a cohort sampled during active COVID-19. The chain recombines TRBV7-6 with TRBJ2-1; TRBD1 agrees at 10 bases. In nucleotides, the CDR3 is TGTGCCAGCAGCCGGGACAGGGGACTCAATGAGCAGTTCTTC. Its protein product is CASSRDRGLNEQFF.